A selection of T cell receptor beta chains follows, all from one sample in a study of regulatory T cells in long-lasting Graves disease. Each CDR3 protein is one row after TCRdb ran MiXCR on the multiplex PCR reads. The sample carries 350,000 to 500,000 distinct CDR3 sequences, less than 20% recorded once. The data were also submitted as part of a second study, on T cells in Graves' hyperthyroidism and ophthalmopathy.

Sequenced here: peripheral blood mononuclear cells (PBMCs), sampled at new diagnosis, from a patient treated with antithyroid drugs. The receptors were gathered from a woman aged 18-30 years with Graves disease. The conserved cysteine and the conserved F or W are not part of the CDR3 here.

v_call cdr3_aa
TRBV6-2/TRBV6-3 ASIRDLAYEQY
TRBV28 ASSLSPQVNTGELF
TRBV9 ASSAPREKGVDTGELF
TRBV4-3 ASSQDRVGNYGYT
TRBV30 AWSDPGTSGREYEQF
TRBV12-3/TRBV12-4 ASNPGQVRTEAF
TRBV9 ASSGRDRVDEQY
TRBV7-9 ASSLAQGLAGAYNEQF
TRBV20-1 SARDTGANVLT
TRBV6-5 ASSSGLDEQF
TRBV19 ASSIQGGYNEQF
TRBV10-3 AISESGETQY
TRBV5-1 ASSLGAGGHNQPQH
TRBV3-1 ASSQAGPANEQF
TRBV29-1 IVARDPNYGYT
TRBV25-1 ASSEVGANQPQH
TRBV28 ASSYRDGQETQY
TRBV28 ASSLFAGGNDLVDEQF
TRBV29-1 SVASGVSNQPQH
TRBV19 ASSRGFQGEVYEQY
TRBV7-2 ASSLAHGNEKLF
TRBV28 ASSLSGGRSYEQY
TRBV28 ASSSIRDRQHGAEAF
TRBV9 ASSVGTTRYEQF
TRBV3-1 ASSTGQTNTGELF
TRBV5-6 ASSLGPGAPHNEQF
TRBV6-1 ASSEGVRRRTEAF
TRBV27 ASSLTGAYEQF
TRBV5-1 ASSTPTGSDTQY
TRBV7-2 ASSLGGGGRASTYEQY
TRBV4-1 ASSQDADRGGETQY
TRBV11-2 ASTLSGRVHEQY
TRBV7-3 ASSLALTSGSNNEQF
TRBV6-2/TRBV6-3 ASSEIATTGELF
TRBV24-1 ATSDAGTSGYEQY
TRBV3-1 ASNQETGVKNIQY